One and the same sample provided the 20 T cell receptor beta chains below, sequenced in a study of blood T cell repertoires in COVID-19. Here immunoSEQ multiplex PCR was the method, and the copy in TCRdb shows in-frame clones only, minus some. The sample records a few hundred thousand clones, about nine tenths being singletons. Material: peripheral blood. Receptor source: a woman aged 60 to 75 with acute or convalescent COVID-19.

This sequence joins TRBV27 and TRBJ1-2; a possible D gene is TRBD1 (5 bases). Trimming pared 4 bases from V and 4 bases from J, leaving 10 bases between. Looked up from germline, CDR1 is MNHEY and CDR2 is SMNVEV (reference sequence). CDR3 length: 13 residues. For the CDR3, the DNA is TGTGCCAGCAGTTCGGGGGGACCCTATGGCTACACCTTC. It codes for CASSSGGPYGYTF.

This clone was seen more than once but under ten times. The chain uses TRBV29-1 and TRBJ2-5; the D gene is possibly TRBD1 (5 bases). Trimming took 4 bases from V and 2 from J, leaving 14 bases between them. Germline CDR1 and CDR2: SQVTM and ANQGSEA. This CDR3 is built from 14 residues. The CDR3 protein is CSVGWLGVQETQYF. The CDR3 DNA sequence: TGCAGCGTTGGATGGTTAGGGGTACAAGAGACCCAGTACTTC.

The DNA of the CDR3 is TGCAGTGCTAGTCGGGACAGCCATACTCAAGAGACCCAGTACTTC. The encoded protein is CSASRDSHTQETQYF. The V and J genes are TRBV20-1 and TRBJ2-5; 7 positions match TRBD1. Per germline, CDR1 DFQATT and CDR2 SNEGSKA (reference sequence). Trimming at V came to 3 bases and at J to 2 bases, leaving 9 bases not matched to a gene. The CDR3 consists of 15 residues.

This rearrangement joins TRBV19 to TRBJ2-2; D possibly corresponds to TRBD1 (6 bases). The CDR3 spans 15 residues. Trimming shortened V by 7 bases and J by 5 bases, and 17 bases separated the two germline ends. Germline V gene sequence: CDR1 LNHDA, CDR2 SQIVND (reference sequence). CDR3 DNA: TGTGCCAGTATCTGGGGGCTCGGAACGACCGGGGAGCTGTTTTTT. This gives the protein CASIWGLGTTGELFF.

The chain's CDR3 is CASSQRSGGGYEQYF. The CDR3, as DNA: TGCGCCAGCAGCCAACGGAGCGGGGGCGGGTACGAGCAGTACTTC. The chain is built from TRBV4-3 and TRBJ2-7, with 8 bases aligning to TRBD2. CDR3 size: 15 residues. Per the germline V gene, CDR1 is LGHNA and CDR2 is YSLEER. V shed 2 bases and J 4 bases; nucleotides not matched to a gene: 7.

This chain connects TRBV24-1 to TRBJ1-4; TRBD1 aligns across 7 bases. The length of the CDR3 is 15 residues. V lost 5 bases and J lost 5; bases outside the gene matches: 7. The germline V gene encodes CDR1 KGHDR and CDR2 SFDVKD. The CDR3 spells CATSAMTGPNEKLFF. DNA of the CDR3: TGTGCCACCAGTGCCATGACAGGGCCGAATGAAAAACTGTTTTTT.

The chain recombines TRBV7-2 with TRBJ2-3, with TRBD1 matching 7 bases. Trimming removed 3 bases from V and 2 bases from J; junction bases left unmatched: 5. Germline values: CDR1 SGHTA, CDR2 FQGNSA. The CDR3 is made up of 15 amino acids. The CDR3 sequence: CASSFRTGPTDTQYF. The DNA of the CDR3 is TGTGCCAGCAGCTTTCGGACAGGCCCCACAGATACGCAGTATTTT.

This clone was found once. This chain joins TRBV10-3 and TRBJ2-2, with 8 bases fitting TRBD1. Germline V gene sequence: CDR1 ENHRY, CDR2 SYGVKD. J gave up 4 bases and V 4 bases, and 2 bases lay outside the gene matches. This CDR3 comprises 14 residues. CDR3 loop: CAISGQGSTGELFF. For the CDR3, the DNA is TGTGCCATCAGTGGACAGGGGAGCACCGGGGAGCTGTTTTTT.

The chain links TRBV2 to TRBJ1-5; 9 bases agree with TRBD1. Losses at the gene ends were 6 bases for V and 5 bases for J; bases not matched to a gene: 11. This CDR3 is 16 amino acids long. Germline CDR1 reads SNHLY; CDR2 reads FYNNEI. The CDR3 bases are TGTGCCAGCAGAGGTTATACAGGGGGCGGGGATCAGCCCCAGCATTTT. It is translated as CASRGYTGGGDQPQHF.

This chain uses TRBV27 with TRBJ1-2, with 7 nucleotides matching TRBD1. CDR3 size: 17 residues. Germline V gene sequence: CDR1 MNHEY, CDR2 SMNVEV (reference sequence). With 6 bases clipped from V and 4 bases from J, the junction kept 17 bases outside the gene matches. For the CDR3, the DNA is TGTGCCAGCAGACCCGCGCCGGGACAGTCCTTCTTCTATGGCTACACCTTC. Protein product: CASRPAPGQSFFYGYTF.

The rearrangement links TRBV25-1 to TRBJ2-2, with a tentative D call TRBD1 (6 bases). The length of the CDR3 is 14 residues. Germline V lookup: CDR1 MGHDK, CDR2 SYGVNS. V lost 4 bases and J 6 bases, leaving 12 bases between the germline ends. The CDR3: CASSVHRDPGELFF. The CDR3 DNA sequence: TGTGCCAGCAGTGTCCACAGGGACCCCGGGGAGCTGTTTTTT. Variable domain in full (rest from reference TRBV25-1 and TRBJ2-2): EADIYQTPRYLVIGTGKKITLECSQTMGHDKMYWYQQDPGMELHLIHYSYGVNSTEKGDLSSESTVSRIRTEHFPLTLESARPSHTSQYLCASSVHRDPGELFFGEGSRLTVL.

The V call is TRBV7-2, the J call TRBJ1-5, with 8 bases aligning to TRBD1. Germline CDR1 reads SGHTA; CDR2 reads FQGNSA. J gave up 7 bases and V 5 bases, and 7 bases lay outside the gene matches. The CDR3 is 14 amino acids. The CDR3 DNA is TGTGCCAGCAGCCAGGGGACAGGAAGGCAGCCCCAGCATTTT. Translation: CASSQGTGRQPQHF.

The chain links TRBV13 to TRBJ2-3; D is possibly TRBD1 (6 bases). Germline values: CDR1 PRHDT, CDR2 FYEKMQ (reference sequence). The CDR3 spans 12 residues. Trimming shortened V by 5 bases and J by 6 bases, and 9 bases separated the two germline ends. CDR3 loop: CASSLQGDTQYF. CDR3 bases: TGTGCCAGCAGCCTCCAGGGGGATACGCAGTATTTT. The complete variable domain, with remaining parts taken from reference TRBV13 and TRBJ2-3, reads AAGVIQSPRHLIKEKRETATLKCYPIPRHDTVYWYQQGPGQDPQFLISFYEKMQSDKGSIPDRFSAQQFSDYHSELNMSSLELGDSALYFCASSLQGDTQYFGPGTRLTVL.

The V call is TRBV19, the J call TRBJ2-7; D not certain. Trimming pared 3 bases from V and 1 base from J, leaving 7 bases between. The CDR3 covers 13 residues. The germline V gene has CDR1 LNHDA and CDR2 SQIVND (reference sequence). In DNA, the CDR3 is TGTGCCAGTAGTATGGGCAGTTCCTACGAGCAGTACTTC. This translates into CASSMGSSYEQYF.

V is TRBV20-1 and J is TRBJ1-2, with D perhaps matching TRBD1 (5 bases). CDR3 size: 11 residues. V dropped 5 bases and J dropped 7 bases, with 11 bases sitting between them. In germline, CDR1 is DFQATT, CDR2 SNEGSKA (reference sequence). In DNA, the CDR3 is TGCAGTGCTCCCCGGACATTTGGCTACACCTTC. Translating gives CSAPRTFGYTF.

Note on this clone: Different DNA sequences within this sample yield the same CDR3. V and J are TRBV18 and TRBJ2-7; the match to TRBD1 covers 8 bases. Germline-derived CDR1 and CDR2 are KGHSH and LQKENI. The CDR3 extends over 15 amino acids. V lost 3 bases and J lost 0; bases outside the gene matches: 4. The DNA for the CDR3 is TGTGCCAGCTCACCTCGGACAGGGAGCTCCTACGAGCAGTACTTC. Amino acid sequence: CASSPRTGSSYEQYF.

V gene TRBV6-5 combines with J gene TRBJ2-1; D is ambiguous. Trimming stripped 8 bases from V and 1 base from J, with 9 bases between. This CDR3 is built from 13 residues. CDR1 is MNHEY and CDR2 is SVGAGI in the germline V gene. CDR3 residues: CASAETSYNEQFF. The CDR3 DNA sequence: TGTGCCAGCGCAGAGACTTCCTACAATGAGCAGTTCTTC.

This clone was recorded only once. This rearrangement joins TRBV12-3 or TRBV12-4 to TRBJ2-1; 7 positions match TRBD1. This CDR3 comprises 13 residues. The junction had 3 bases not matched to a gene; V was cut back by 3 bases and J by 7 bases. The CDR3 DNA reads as TGTGCCAGCAGTTTCCCGACAGGGAATGAGCAGTTCTTC. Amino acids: CASSFPTGNEQFF.

Here the CDR3 DNA reads TGTGCCAGTAAGCTCACCGGGGAGCTGTTTTTT. Encoded protein: CASKLTGELFF. This chain joins TRBV12-3 or TRBV12-4 and TRBJ2-2; D call uncertain. V was clipped by 9 bases and J by 4 bases, with 6 bases between them. The CDR3 is 11 residues long.

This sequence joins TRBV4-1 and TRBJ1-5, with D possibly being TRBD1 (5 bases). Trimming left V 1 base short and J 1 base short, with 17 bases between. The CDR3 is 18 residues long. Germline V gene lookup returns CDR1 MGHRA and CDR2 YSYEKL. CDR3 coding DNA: TGCGCCAGCAGCCAAGCGGCAGGGATATTTGTGAGCAATCAGCCCCAGCATTTT. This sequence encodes CASSQAAGIFVSNQPQHF.